These 15 T cell receptor beta chains were all obtained from the same sample, sequenced in a study of T cells in tumors after PD-1 blockade. Assay used: immunoSEQ multiplex PCR; TCRdb lists only in-frame clones, some missing. The sample shows about 35,000 clones, over 75% of them seen only once. The source was PBMCs, collected before anti-PD-1 treatment. These receptors originate from a human donor with basal cell carcinoma.

V is TRBV15 and J is TRBJ2-7; TRBD1 might be the D (5 bases). Germline CDR1 and CDR2: LNHNV and YYDKDF (reference sequence). This CDR3 is built from 14 residues. V lost 1 base, J lost 0 bases, and 7 bases lay in between. CDR3 protein: CATSRGGYSYEQYF. As DNA, the CDR3 is TGTGCCACCAGCAGAGGGGGCTACTCCTACGAGCAGTACTTC.

The chain employs TRBV14 and TRBJ1-4; D gene uncertain. Per germline, CDR1 SGHDN and CDR2 FVKESK. The CDR3 totals 14 residues. V lost 4 bases and J 7 bases, leaving 13 bases between the germline ends. For the CDR3, the DNA is TGTGCCAGCAGCCGGATTGGCTGGGGTGAAAAACTGTTTTTT. Amino acid sequence: CASSRIGWGEKLFF.

CDR3 in DNA: TGTGCCAGCAGCCTCCCATATTATGGCTACACCTTC. It yields the protein CASSLPYYGYTF. The chain links TRBV7-2 to TRBJ1-2, with unresolved D. Germline assignment: CDR1 SGHTA and CDR2 FQGNSA. The CDR3 totals 12 residues. V lost 5 bases to trimming and J lost 5 bases, with 9 bases between them.

The chain combines TRBV29-1 with TRBJ2-7; the D gene is possibly TRBD1 (7 bases). The CDR3 length is 12 residues. Germline V lookup: CDR1 SQVTM, CDR2 ANQGSEA. V lost 6 bases and J lost 4, with 13 bases in between. In DNA form, the CDR3 reads TGCAGCGTCAGGGGGGACGGGTACGAGCAGTACTTC. It yields the protein CSVRGDGYEQYF.

In DNA, the CDR3 is TGTGCCATCAGTGAGTCGAAACCAGAAGCTAATTCACCCCTCCACTTT. Amino acid sequence: CAISESKPEANSPLHF. The chain employs TRBV10-3 and TRBJ1-6; D is ambiguous. V was trimmed by 0 bases and J by 6 bases, leaving 12 bases between them. The CDR3 loop spans 16 amino acids. Germline loops: CDR1 ENHRY, CDR2 SYGVKD.

This clone was picked up one time. The genes are TRBV19 and TRBJ1-5, with unresolved D. The CDR3 contains 14 residues. Germline lookup yields CDR1 LNHDA and CDR2 SQIVND (reference sequence). V was trimmed by 3 bases and J by 7 bases, leaving 13 bases between them. The CDR3 sequence: CASSMGKGKQPQHF. The DNA for the CDR3 is TGTGCCAGTAGTATGGGGAAGGGTAAGCAGCCCCAGCATTTT. The variable domain in full, completed from reference TRBV19 and TRBJ1-5, reads DGGITQSPKYLFRKEGQNVTLSCEQNLNHDAMYWYRQDPGQGLRLIYYSQIVNDFQKGDIAEGYSVSREKKESFPLTVTSAQKNPTAFYLCASSMGKGKQPQHFGDGTRLSIL.

This chain connects TRBV3-1 (or the pseudogene TRBV3-2) to TRBJ1-3, with a tentative D call TRBD1 (6 bases). The CDR3 is made up of 14 amino acids. The V and J ends lost 4 bases and 0 bases respectively, with 7 bases between them. Germline CDR1 and CDR2: LGHDT and YNNKEL (reference sequence). The CDR3 DNA follows: TGTGCCAGCAGCCTAGGGGGCTCTGGAAACACCATATATTTT. This encodes CASSLGGSGNTIYF.

This sequence joins TRBV2 and TRBJ1-1; D not certain. The CDR3 length is 14 residues. Trimming removed 2 bases at V and 2 bases at J, with 9 bases between. CDR1 and CDR2 (germline): SNHLY, FYNNEI. CDR3 loop: CASSERQRNTEAFF. In DNA form, the CDR3 reads TGTGCCAGCAGTGAACGGCAAAGAAACACTGAAGCTTTCTTT.

This chain uses TRBV18 with TRBJ2-1; TRBD1 aligns across 7 bases. CDR1 is KGHSH, CDR2 LQKENI, per germline. This CDR3 region has 14 residues. V trimming: 6 bases; J trimming: 4 bases; junction bases outside the gene matches: 6. The CDR3 loop is CASSPGQRYNEQFF. The CDR3 DNA reads TGTGCCAGCTCCCCGGGACAGAGATACAATGAGCAGTTCTTC.

The V call is TRBV7-2, the J call TRBJ2-5, with 7 bases aligning to TRBD1. The germline gives CDR1 SGHTA, CDR2 FQGNSA. Germline trimming cut 4 bases from V and 1 base from J; bases unmatched to any gene: 0. The CDR3 runs to 13 residues. The chain's CDR3 is CASSYRGQETQYF. The CDR3 bases are TGTGCCAGCAGCTACAGGGGCCAAGAGACCCAGTACTTC.

The chain is built from TRBV6-6 and TRBJ2-1, with 13 positions matching TRBD2. This CDR3 contains 20 residues. V shed 5 bases, J shed 0 bases, and the junction held 13 bases outside the gene matches. From germline, CDR1 is MNHNY and CDR2 SVGAGI (reference sequence). As DNA, the CDR3 is TGTGCCAGCAGTCAACGTCCGGGACTAGCGGGGAAAAGCTCCTACAATGAGCAGTTCTTC. Translating it yields CASSQRPGLAGKSSYNEQFF.

The gene calls are TRBV5-1 and TRBJ1-3; TRBD1 agrees at 11 bases. V gave up 1 base and J gave up 2 bases; unmatched junction bases: 2. The CDR3 has 16 residues. The V gene's germline CDR1 is SGHRS and CDR2 YFSETQ. This CDR3 is CASSLPGQGAGNTIYF. The DNA of the CDR3 is TGCGCCAGCAGCTTGCCGGGACAGGGGGCTGGAAACACCATATATTTT.

The J gene is TRBJ1-1, the V gene TRBV19; D might be TRBD1 (6 bases). In germline, CDR1 is LNHDA, CDR2 SQIVND (reference sequence). The CDR3 contains 15 residues. V was pared by 5 bases and J by 0 bases, with 13 bases between. Here the CDR3 reads CASSHPGGMNTEAFF. CDR3 sequence (DNA): TGTGCCAGTAGTCATCCGGGGGGCATGAACACTGAAGCTTTCTTT.

V gene TRBV12-5 combines with J gene TRBJ1-1; no clear D. The CDR3 has 13 residues. Germline V gene lookup returns CDR1 LGHNT and CDR2 FRNRAP. V shed 0 bases and J shed 3 bases, with 5 bases lying between them. CDR3 DNA sequence: TGTGCTAGTGGTTTGGTAATGGACACTGAAGCTTTCTTT. Its translation is CASGLVMDTEAFF.

V and J are TRBV7-9 and TRBJ2-1; D ambiguous. Germline V gives CDR1 SEHNR, CDR2 FQNEAQ (reference sequence). The CDR3 contains 12 residues. Deletions cut 10 bases from V and 6 bases from J, with 13 bases between. The CDR3 is CATRSNPNEQFF. In DNA form, the CDR3 reads TGTGCCACCCGTAGCAACCCCAATGAGCAGTTCTTC.